Here is one T cell receptor (beta chain) with its context. Sequencing used immunoSEQ multiplex PCR; TCRdb keeps in-frame clones, though not all of them. The data contain about 270,000 clones, approximately 85% of them singletons. The data were obtained in a study of blood T cell repertoires in COVID-19. For the study at large: Sites across the United States, Italy and Spain contributed samples from acute and convalescent COVID-19.

The sequencing input was PBMCs or T cells enriched from blood (not recorded which). This TCR was sampled from a woman in her thirties who had recovered from COVID-19.

The CDR3 bases are TGCGCCAGCAGCACCGGTCGGACTACATTTAGCACAGATACGCAGTATTTT. Its translation is CASSTGRTTFSTDTQYF. V and J are TRBV5-1 and TRBJ2-3; D is perhaps TRBD2 (6 bases). In germline, CDR1 is SGHRS, CDR2 YFSETQ. V lost 4 bases and J lost 0, with 18 bases in between. The length of the CDR3 is 17 residues.